The clone carrying this T cell receptor beta chain came up a few times. Every bit of the isolated RNA underwent reverse transcription, so sequencing read expressed TCRB transcripts. TCRdb's table, derived via immunoSEQ multiplex PCR, lists solely in-frame clones and lacks some. The table has about 220,000 clones, about 11% seen once. This CDR3 comprises 15 residues. Trimming pared 4 bases from V and 0 bases from J, leaving 11 bases between. The V gene's germline CDR1 is MNHNY and CDR2 SVGAGI (reference sequence). This sample is part of a study of beta chain features in type 1 diabetes. What was sequenced was central memory CD4+ T cells from blood. The TCR originated in a man aged 18 to 30 in good health. The rearrangement uses TRBV6-6 and TRBJ2-3; possible D gene TRBD1, 6 bases. Here the CDR3 reads CASSSYRASTDTQYF. CDR3 in DNA: TGTGCCAGCAGTTCCTACAGGGCTAGCACAGATACGCAGTATTTT.